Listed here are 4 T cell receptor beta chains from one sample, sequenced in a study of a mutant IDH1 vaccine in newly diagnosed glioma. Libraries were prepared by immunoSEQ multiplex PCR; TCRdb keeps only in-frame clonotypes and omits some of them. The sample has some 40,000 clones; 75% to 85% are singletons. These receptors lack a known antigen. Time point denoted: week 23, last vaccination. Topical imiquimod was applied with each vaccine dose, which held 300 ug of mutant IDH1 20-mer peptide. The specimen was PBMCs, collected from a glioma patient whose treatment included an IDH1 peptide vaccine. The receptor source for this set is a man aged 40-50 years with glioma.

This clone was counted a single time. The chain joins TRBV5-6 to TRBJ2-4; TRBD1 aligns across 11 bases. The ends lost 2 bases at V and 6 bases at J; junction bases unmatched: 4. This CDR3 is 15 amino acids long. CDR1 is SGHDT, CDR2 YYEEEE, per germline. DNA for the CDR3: TGTGCCAGCAGCTTCTCCGGGACAGGGGGAAACATTCAGTACTTC. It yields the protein CASSFSGTGGNIQYF.

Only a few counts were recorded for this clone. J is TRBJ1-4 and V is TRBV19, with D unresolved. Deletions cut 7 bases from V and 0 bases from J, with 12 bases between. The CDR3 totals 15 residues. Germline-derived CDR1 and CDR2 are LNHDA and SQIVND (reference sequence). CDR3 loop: CASNSRGATNEKLFF. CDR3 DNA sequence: TGTGCCAGTAATAGCAGAGGAGCAACTAATGAAAAACTGTTTTTT.

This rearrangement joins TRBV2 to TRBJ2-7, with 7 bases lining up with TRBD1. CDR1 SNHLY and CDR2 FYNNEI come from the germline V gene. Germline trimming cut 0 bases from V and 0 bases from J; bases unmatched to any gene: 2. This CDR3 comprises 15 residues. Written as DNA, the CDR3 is TGTGCCAGCAGTGAAGCGACAGGGAGCTCCTACGAGCAGTACTTC. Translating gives CASSEATGSSYEQYF.

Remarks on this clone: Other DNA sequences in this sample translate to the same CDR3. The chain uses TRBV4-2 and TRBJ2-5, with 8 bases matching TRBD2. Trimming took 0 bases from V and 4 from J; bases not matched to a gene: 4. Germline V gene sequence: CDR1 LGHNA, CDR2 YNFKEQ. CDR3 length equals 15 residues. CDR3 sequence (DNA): TGTGCCAGCAGCCAAGACGGGGGGGCGGGAGAGACCCAGTACTTC. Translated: CASSQDGGAGETQYF.